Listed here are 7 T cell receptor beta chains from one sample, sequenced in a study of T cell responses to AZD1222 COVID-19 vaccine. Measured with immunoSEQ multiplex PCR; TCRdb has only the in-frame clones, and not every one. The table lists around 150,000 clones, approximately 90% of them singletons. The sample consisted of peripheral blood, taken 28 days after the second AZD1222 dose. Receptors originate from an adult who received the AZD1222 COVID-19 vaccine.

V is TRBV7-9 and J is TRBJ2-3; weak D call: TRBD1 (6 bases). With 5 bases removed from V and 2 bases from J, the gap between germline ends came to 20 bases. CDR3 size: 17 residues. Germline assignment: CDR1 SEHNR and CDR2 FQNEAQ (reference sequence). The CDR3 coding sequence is TGTGCCAGCAGCCGGGCATATATTGGGGGCAACACAGATACGCAGTATTTT. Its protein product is CASSRAYIGGNTDTQYF.

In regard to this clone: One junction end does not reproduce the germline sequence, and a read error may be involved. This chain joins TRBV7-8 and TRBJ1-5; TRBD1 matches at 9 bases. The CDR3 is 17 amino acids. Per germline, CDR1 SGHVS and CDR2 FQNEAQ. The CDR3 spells CASTKSRQGVSHQPQHF. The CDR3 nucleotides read TGTGCCAGCACCAAATCCAGACAGGGGGTTAGCCATCAGCCCCAGCATTTT.

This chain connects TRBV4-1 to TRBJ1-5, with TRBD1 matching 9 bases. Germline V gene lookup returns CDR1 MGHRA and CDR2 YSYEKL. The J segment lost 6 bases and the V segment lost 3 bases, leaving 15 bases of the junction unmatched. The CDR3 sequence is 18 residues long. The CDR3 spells CASSQGQGNLRATQPQHF. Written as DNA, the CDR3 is TGCGCCAGCAGCCAGGGACAGGGAAACCTCCGGGCAACTCAGCCCCAGCATTTT.

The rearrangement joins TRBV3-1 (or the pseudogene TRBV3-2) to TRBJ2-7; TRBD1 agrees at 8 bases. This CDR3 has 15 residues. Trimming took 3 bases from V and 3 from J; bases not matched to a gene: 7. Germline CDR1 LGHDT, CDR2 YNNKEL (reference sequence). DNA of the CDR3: TGTGCCAGCAGCCAGATTCGGACAGGGAGCTACGAGCAGTACTTC. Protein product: CASSQIRTGSYEQYF.

CDR3 amino acids: CASSPRPSGGQADTQYF. CDR3 DNA sequence: TGTGCCAGCAGCCCGCGCCCTAGCGGGGGCCAGGCGGATACGCAGTATTTT. V is TRBV9 and J is TRBJ2-3; 10 positions agree with TRBD2. This CDR3 has 17 residues. The germline V gene has CDR1 SGDLS and CDR2 YYNGEE. The junction had 14 bases not matched to a gene; V was cut back by 4 bases and J by 6 bases.

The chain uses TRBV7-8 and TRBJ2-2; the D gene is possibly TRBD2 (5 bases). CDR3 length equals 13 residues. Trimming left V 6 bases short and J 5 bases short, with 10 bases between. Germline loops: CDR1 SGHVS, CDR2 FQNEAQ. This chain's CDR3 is CASSNRETGELFF. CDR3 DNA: TGTGCCAGCAGTAATCGGGAAACCGGGGAGCTGTTTTTT.

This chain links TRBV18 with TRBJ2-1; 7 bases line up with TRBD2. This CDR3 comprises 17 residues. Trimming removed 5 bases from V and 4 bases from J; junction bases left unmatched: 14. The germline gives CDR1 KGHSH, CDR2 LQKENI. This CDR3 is CASSSVVGAGIYNEQFF. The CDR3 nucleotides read TGTGCCAGCTCATCCGTCGTAGGAGCGGGGATTTACAATGAGCAGTTCTTC.